Listed below are T cell receptor beta chains from one sample, sequenced in a study of blood T cells in healthy people across ages. Using its own MiXCR run on the 5' RACE reads, TCRdb lists one record per CDR3 protein. The data show about 1.5 million distinct CDR3 sequences, approximately 42% seen once. Material for sequencing was blood. Receptors were obtained from a woman aged 18 to 35 in good health. CDR3s include the opening cysteine and the closing phenylalanine or tryptophan. D genes are given only for firm matches. Expanded clones are given a class, and other clones once, few, many or no size at all.

TRBD1	TRBV15	.	TRBJ1-4	TGTGCCACCAGCAGGACGCGACACCCGGGACAGCTGAATGAAAAACTGTTTTTT	CATSRTRHPGQLNEKLFF
TRBD1	TRBV28	.	TRBJ1-2	TGTGCCAGCACCGGTACAGGGGGCTATGGCTACACCTTC	CASTGTGGYGYTF
TRBD2	TRBV11-1	.	TRBJ2-1	TGTGCCAGCAGCGCCACTCTAGCGGGAGGGGCCGGTGAGCAGTTCTTC	CASSATLAGGAGEQFF
TRBD2	TRBV12-3/TRBV12-4	.	TRBJ2-5	TGTGCCAGCATTGAAGGACTAGCGGGTGTTGAGCAGTACTTC	CASIEGLAGVEQYF
TRBD1	TRBV3-1	.	TRBJ1-6	TGTGCCGGCAGCCAAGCAGGGGGCGAGACACCCCTCCACTTT	CAGSQAGGETPLHF
.	TRBV5-1	.	TRBJ2-5	TGCGCCAGCAGCCTGGGACTTTCTTCGCTACAAGAGACCCAGTACTTC	CASSLGLSSLQETQYF
.	TRBV10-3	few	TRBJ1-1	TGTGCCACCATTGGGGGCAAGGAGACTGAAGCTTTCTTT	CATIGGKETEAFF
TRBD1	TRBV6-1	.	TRBJ2-4	TGTGCCAGCAGTGAAGGACGGACAGGGAGCATTCAGTACTTC	CASSEGRTGSIQYF
TRBD1	TRBV3-1	.	TRBJ2-7	TGTGCCAGCAGCCAGTTTCCCCAGGGGGAAAGCTCCTACGAGCAGTACTTC	CASSQFPQGESSYEQYF
.	TRBV5-6	few	TRBJ2-7	TGTGCCAGCAGCTTGTGGTCCTCCCTCTCCTACGAGCAGTACTTC	CASSLWSSLSYEQYF
.	TRBV20-1	.	TRBJ2-5	TGCAGTGCTCGCCCGACAGGGAGGGAGACCCAGTACTTC	CSARPTGRETQYF
.	TRBV5-1	.	TRBJ2-4	TGCGCCAGCAGCTTGGCAGGGTGTCAGGACAAAAACATTCAGTACTTC	CASSLAGCQDKNIQYF
.	TRBV7-9	.	TRBJ1-6	TGTGCCAGCAGAGACATGCCGAGCTCCTATAATTCACCCCTCCACTTT	CASRDMPSSYNSPLHF
.	TRBV7-2	.	TRBJ1-2	TGTGCCAGCAGCCCGGGGGGTTCATCCATCTATGGCTACACCTTC	CASSPGGSSIYGYTF
TRBD2	TRBV2	.	TRBJ2-1	TGTGCCAGCAGTGAAGGGACTAGCGGGAGTTATGAGCAGTTCTTC	CASSEGTSGSYEQFF
TRBD2	TRBV4-1	.	TRBJ2-5	TGCGCCAGCAGCCAATTTAGCGGGAGTTGGGAGACCCAGTACTTC	CASSQFSGSWETQYF
TRBD1	TRBV27	few	TRBJ2-5	TGTGCCAGCAGTCTCACACTTTGGACAGGGGAAGAGACCCAGTACTTC	CASSLTLWTGEETQYF
.	TRBV6-2/TRBV6-3	.	TRBJ2-3	TGTGCCAGCAGTTACGGGTCCCAGCCGAGGGATACGCAGTATTTT	CASSYGSQPRDTQYF
TRBD1	TRBV20-1	.	TRBJ1-1	TGCAGTGCTAGAGATCCTAGAACAGGGGACGGGATTGAAGCTTTCTTT	CSARDPRTGDGIEAFF
.	TRBV7-9	.	TRBJ1-1	TGTGCCAGCAGCTTAGGTCTAGGAGCTTTCTTT	CASSLGLGAFF
.	TRBV5-6	.	TRBJ2-1	TGTGCCAGCAGCCCCCTTGGGGGGAGCTCCTACGAGCAGTTCTTC	CASSPLGGSSYEQFF
.	TRBV5-1	.	TRBJ1-1	TGCGCCAGCAGCGATCAGACAGTGATGAACACTGAAGCTTTCTTT	CASSDQTVMNTEAFF
.	TRBV5-5	.	TRBJ2-7	TGTGCCAGCAGCGGCCTCTACAATGAGCAGTACTTC	CASSGLYNEQYF
.	TRBV20-1	few	TRBJ1-4	TGCAGTGCTAGTTCTCCCCGGGATCCAAATGAAAAACTGTTTTTT	CSASSPRDPNEKLFF
TRBD2	TRBV7-9	.	TRBJ2-5	TGTGCCAGCAGCTTAGCGGCTAGCGGGGTAGGGGAGACCCAGTACTTC	CASSLAASGVGETQYF
.	TRBV9	.	TRBJ1-1	TGTGCCAGCAGCGTCTGGACAGAAGCTTACACTGAAGCTTTCTTT	CASSVWTEAYTEAFF
.	TRBV10-3	.	TRBJ2-7	TGTGCCATCAGTGAGGGCCAGATAATCTACGAGCAGTACTTC	CAISEGQIIYEQYF
TRBD2	TRBV24-1	.	TRBJ2-3	TGTGCCACCAGTGAGAATAGCGGGGACACAGATACGCAGTATTTT	CATSENSGDTDTQYF
.	TRBV4-1	few	TRBJ1-4	TGCGCCAGCAGCCAACCTAGAAGAAGGCAGGCTAATGAAAAACTGTTTTTT	CASSQPRRRQANEKLFF
TRBD1	TRBV30	once	TRBJ2-7	TGTGCCTGGAGCTCGAACAGGGGTTACGAGCAGTACTTC	CAWSSNRGYEQYF
.	TRBV21-1	.	TRBJ2-3	TGTGCCACCCCCGACAGGGTTTCAGATACGCAGTATTTT	CATPDRVSDTQYF
.	TRBV20-1	.	TRBJ1-6	TGCAGTGCTAGAGATCCTGGTTGGTCGAGTAATTCACCCCTCCACTTT	CSARDPGWSSNSPLHF
.	TRBV19	.	TRBJ2-4	TGTGCCAGTAGTATAGATCCCCCCCGGAGGCTAGCCAAAAACATTCAGTACTTC	CASSIDPPRRLAKNIQYF
TRBD2	TRBV27	.	TRBJ2-6	TGTGCCAGCAACCAAGCGGGAGCTGGGACCAACGTCCTGACTTTC	CASNQAGAGTNVLTF
.	TRBV10-2	.	TRBJ2-5	TGCGCCAGCACGCGGCTCCTCGATGAGCAGTACTTC	CASTRLLDEQYF
TRBD2	TRBV11-3	.	TRBJ2-7	TGTGCCAGCAGCCGGGGACTAGCGGTGGACAATGAGCAGTACTTC	CASSRGLAVDNEQYF
TRBD2	TRBV20-1	.	TRBJ2-1	TGCAGTGCTAGAGCCGGGACTAGCAACGGGAATGAGCAGTTCTTC	CSARAGTSNGNEQFF
.	TRBV29-1	.	TRBJ1-1	TGCAGCGCCCAGGGGTTGAACACTGAAGCTTTCTTT	CSAQGLNTEAFF
.	TRBV3-1	few	TRBJ2-6	TGTGCCAGCAGCTCCACCAACGTCCTGACTTTC	CASSSTNVLTF
TRBD1	TRBV6-6	few	TRBJ2-7	TGTGCCAGCAGTTCCCCGGGGGACAGGGCCACCTACGAGCAGTACTTC	CASSSPGDRATYEQYF
TRBD1	TRBV6-5	few	TRBJ1-5	TGTGCCAGCAGACCCGGGACAGGTTCCCATCAGCCCCAGCATTTT	CASRPGTGSHQPQHF